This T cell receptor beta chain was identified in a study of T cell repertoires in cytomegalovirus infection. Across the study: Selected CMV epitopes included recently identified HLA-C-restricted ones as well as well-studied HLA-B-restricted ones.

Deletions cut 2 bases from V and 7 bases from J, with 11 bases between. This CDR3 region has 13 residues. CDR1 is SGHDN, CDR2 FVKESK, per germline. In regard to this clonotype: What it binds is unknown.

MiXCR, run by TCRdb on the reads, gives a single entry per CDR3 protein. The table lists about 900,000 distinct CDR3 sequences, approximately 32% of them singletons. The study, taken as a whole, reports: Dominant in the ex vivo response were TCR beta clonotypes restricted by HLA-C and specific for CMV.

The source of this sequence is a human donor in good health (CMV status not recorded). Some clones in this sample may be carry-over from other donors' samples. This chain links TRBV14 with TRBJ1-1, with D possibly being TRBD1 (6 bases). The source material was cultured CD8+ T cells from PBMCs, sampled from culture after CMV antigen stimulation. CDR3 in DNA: TGTGCCAGCAGCCAATTTGGGACAATTGAAGCTTTCTTT. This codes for CASSQFGTIEAFF.